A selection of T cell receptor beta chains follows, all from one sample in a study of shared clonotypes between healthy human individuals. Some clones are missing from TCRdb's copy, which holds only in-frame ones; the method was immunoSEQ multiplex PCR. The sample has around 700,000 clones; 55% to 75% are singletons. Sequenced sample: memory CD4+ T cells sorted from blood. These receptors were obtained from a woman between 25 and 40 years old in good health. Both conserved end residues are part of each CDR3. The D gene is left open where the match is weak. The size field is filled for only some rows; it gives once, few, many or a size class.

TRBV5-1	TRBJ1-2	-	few	CASPFREGELYGYTF	TGCGCCAGCCCTTTCCGAGAAGGGGAACTTTATGGCTACACCTTC
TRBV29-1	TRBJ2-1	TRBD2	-	CSSTPGTSSYNEQFF	TGCAGCTCTACGCCTGGGACTAGCTCCTACAATGAGCAGTTCTTC
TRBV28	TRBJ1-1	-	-	CASSLRRRGAFF	TGTGCCAGCAGTCTAAGACGGAGAGGAGCTTTCTTT
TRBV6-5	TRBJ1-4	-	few	CASSYGDWTEKLFF	TGTGCCAGCAGTTACGGGGATTGGACGGAAAAACTGTTTTTT
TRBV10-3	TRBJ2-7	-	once	CAIREKAEEYEQYF	TGTGCCATCAGGGAGAAGGCAGAAGAATACGAGCAGTACTTC
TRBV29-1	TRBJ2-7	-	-	CSVGRGWGVDEQYF	TGCAGCGTTGGACGGGGTTGGGGGGTTGACGAGCAGTACTTC
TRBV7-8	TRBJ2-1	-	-	CASSLEGGGTSYNEQFF	TGTGCCAGCAGCTTGGAAGGGGGGGGGACCTCCTACAATGAGCAGTTCTTC
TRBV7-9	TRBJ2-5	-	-	CASSLFPSQETQYF	TGTGCCAGCAGCTTATTCCCTAGTCAAGAGACCCAGTACTTC
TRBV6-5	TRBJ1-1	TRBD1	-	CASSIRGQGGTGAFF	TGTGCCAGCAGCATCAGGGGACAGGGGGGGACAGGAGCTTTCTTT
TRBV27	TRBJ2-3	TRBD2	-	CASSGGRPLLSSTDTQYF	TGTGCCAGCTCGGGGGGGCGACCCCTTCTCTCTAGCACAGATACGCAGTATTTT
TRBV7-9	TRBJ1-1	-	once	CASSLAGQPNTEAFF	TGTGCCAGCAGCTTAGCCGGACAGCCGAACACTGAAGCTTTCTTT
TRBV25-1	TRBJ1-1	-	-	CASSELVHTEAFF	TGTGCCAGCAGTGAACTAGTGCACACTGAAGCTTTCTTT
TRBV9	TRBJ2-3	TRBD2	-	CASSVMFAGGADTQYF	TGTGCCAGCAGCGTAATGTTTGCGGGAGGGGCAGATACGCAGTATTTT
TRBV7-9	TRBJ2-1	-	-	CASSLGESSYNEQFF	TGTGCCAGCAGCTTGGGGGAGAGCTCCTACAATGAGCAGTTCTTC
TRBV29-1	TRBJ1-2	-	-	CSVTAGAGYTF	TGCAGCGTGACGGCGGGGGCGGGCTACACCTTC
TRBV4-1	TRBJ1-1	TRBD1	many	CASSQVRQGAKSTEAFF	TGCGCCAGCAGCCAAGTAAGACAGGGGGCGAAATCAACTGAAGCTTTCTTT
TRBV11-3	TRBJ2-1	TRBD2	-	CASSLEGGSDEQFF	TGTGCCAGCAGCTTAGAGGGCGGGAGCGATGAGCAGTTCTTC
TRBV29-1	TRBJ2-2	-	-	CSVGGGENTGELFF	TGCAGCGTTGGGGGCGGGGAGAACACCGGGGAGCTGTTTTTT
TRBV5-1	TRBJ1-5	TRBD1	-	CASSPGGFLRQPQHF	TGCGCCAGCAGCCCAGGGGGCTTCTTAAGACAGCCCCAGCATTTT
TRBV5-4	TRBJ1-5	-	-	CASSLDRSNQPQHF	TGTGCCAGCAGCTTGGACAGATCCAATCAGCCCCAGCATTTT
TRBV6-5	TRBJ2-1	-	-	CASSRLSSYNEQFF	TGTGCCAGCAGTCGGTTAAGCTCCTACAATGAGCAGTTCTTC
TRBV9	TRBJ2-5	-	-	CASSVGGSQETQYF	TGTGCCAGCAGCGTAGGGGGCAGCCAAGAGACCCAGTACTTC
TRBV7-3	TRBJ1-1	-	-	CASSPQRDTEAFF	TGTGCCAGCAGCCCACAAAGAGATACTGAAGCTTTCTTT
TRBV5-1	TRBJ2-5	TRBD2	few	CASSFVGLAGGETQYF	TGCGCCAGCAGCTTCGTGGGACTAGCGGGAGGGGAGACCCAGTACTTC
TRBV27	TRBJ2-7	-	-	CASSKGRGPYEQYF	TGTGCCAGCAGTAAAGGTCGGGGACCCTACGAGCAGTACTTC
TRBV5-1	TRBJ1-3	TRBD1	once	CASSLGQGAEGNTIYF	TGCGCCAGCAGCTTAGGACAGGGGGCTGAAGGAAACACCATATATTTT
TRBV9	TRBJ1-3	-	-	CASSPRDIGNTIYF	TGTGCCAGCAGCCCACGGGACATAGGAAACACCATATATTTT
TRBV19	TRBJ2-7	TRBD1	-	CASSATGDSYEQYF	TGTGCCAGTAGTGCGACAGGGGACTCATACGAGCAGTACTTC
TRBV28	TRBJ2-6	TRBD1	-	CASSLGTGGYGANVLTF	TGTGCCAGCAGTTTAGGGACAGGGGGTTATGGGGCCAACGTCCTGACTTTC
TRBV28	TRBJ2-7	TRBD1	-	CASRGQGSYEQYF	TGTGCCAGCAGGGGACAGGGCTCCTACGAGCAGTACTTC
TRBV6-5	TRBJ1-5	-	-	CASSYDRLGNQPQHF	TGTGCCAGCAGTTACGACAGGCTGGGCAATCAGCCCCAGCATTTT
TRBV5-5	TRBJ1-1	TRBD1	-	CASSQGTGAGNTEAFF	TGTGCCAGCAGCCAAGGGACAGGGGCTGGGAACACTGAAGCTTTCTTT
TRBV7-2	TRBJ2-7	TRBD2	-	CASSYRGLAGGTYEQYF	TGTGCCAGCAGCTACCGGGGACTAGCGGGAGGGACTTACGAGCAGTACTTC
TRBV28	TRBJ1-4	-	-	CASSSTGAIWTNEKLFF	TGTGCCAGCAGTTCGACAGGCGCTATCTGGACTAATGAAAAACTGTTTTTT
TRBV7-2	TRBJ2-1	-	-	CASSSGRYNEQFF	TGTGCCAGCAGCTCCGGACGCTACAATGAGCAGTTCTTC
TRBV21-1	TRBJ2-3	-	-	CASSKVTAGDTSTDTQYF	TGTGCCAGCAGCAAAGTTACCGCGGGAGATACAAGCACAGATACGCAGTATTTT